This TCR beta chain originates from a study of regulatory T cells in long-lasting Graves disease. A word on this clonotype: Its target is unknown.

CDR3 regions were amplified by Arm-PCR using iRepertoire HTBI primers to build TCR beta libraries. From the multiplex PCR reads, TCRdb called clonotypes with MiXCR, one entry per CDR3 protein. The sample holds hundreds of thousands of distinct CDR3 sequences; 15% to 20% are singletons and the top ten take around 19%. Time point given: newly diagnosed GD, antithyroid drugs for less than 3 months. PBMC RNA was the source of the TCR library. Study findings and constraints: Tissue studied was limited to peripheral blood, excluding thyroid tissue.

The CDR3 totals 16 residues. V was pared by 6 bases and J by 5 bases, with 21 bases between. Per the germline V gene, CDR1 is SGHNT and CDR2 is YYREEE (reference sequence). This sample was shared with a second study, whose subject was T cells in Graves' hyperthyroidism and ophthalmopathy. That source notes: The HTBI primer set was used in a first-round RT-PCR of the TCR CDR3. Blood held most thyroid clonotypes expanded above 0.001 frequency.

The J gene is TRBJ2-1, the V gene TRBV5-4, with a tentative D call TRBD2 (6 bases). The TCR comes from a woman aged 30 to 39 with Graves disease. The source material was peripheral blood mononuclear cells (PBMCs), sampled at new diagnosis, from a patient treated with antithyroid drugs. The chain's CDR3 is CASKGYGSIQNNEQFF. For the CDR3, the DNA is TGTGCCAGCAAGGGTTACGGGAGCATACAAAACAATGAGCAGTTCTTC.